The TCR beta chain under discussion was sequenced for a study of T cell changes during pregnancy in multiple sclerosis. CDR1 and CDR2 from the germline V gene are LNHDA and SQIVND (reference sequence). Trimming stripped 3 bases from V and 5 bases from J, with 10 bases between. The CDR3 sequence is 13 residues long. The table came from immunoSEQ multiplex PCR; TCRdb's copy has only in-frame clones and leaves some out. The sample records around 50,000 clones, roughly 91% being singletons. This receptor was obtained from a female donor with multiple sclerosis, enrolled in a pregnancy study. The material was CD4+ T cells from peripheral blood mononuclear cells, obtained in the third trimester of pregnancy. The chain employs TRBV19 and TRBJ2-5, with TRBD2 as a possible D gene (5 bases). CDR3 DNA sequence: TGTGCCAGTAGTATTCAGCGGTCTGAGACCCAGTACTTC. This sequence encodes CASSIQRSETQYF.